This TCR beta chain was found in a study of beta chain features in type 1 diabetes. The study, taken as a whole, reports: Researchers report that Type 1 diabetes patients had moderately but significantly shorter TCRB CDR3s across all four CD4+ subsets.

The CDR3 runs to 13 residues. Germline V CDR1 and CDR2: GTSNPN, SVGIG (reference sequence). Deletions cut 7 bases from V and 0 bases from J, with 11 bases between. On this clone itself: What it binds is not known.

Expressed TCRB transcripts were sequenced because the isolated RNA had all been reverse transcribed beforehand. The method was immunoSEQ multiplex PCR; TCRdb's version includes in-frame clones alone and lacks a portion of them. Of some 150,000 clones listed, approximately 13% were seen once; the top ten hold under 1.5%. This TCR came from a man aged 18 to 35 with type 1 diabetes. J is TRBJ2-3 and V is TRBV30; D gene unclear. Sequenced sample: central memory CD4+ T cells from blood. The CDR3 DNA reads TGTGCCTTTTCGACTGTTAGCACAGATACGCAGTATTTT. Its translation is CAFSTVSTDTQYF.